Listed below are T cell receptor beta chains from one sample, sequenced in a study of T cells in Graves' hyperthyroidism and ophthalmopathy. Using its own MiXCR run on the multiplex PCR reads, TCRdb lists one record per CDR3 protein. In the table there are about 290,000 distinct CDR3 sequences, roughly 13% of which are singletons. The material sequenced was blood. The receptors stem from a woman aged 35 to 49 with Graves' hyperthyroidism. Both conserved end residues are part of each CDR3. The D gene is left open where the match is weak. Only some rows state a clone size, as once, few, many or a class for expanded clones.

abundance: -; v_gene: TRBV20-1; j_gene: TRBJ2-1; d_gene: TRBD2; CDR3nt: TGCAGTGCTACCGGGACTAGCTCCTACAATGAGCAGTTCTTC; CDR3aa: CSATGTSSYNEQFF
abundance: -; v_gene: TRBV6-1; j_gene: TRBJ2-2; d_gene: TRBD1; CDR3nt: TGTGCCAGCAGGGACAGGGGGCAGAACACCGGGGAGCTGTTTTTT; CDR3aa: CASRDRGQNTGELFF
abundance: few; v_gene: TRBV19; j_gene: TRBJ1-1; d_gene: -; CDR3nt: TGTGCCAGTAGTGCCCTCGTGGGGGATGAAGCTTTCTTT; CDR3aa: CASSALVGDEAFF
abundance: few; v_gene: TRBV14; j_gene: TRBJ2-1; d_gene: TRBD2; CDR3nt: TGTGCCAGCAGCCAAGCTAGCGGGAGAAGGGAGCAGTTCTTC; CDR3aa: CASSQASGRREQFF
abundance: many; v_gene: TRBV5-1; j_gene: TRBJ1-1; d_gene: -; CDR3nt: TGCGCCAGCAGCTTGGTGGGGCAGGGAACTGAAGCTTTCTTT; CDR3aa: CASSLVGQGTEAFF
abundance: many; v_gene: TRBV5-1; j_gene: TRBJ2-3; d_gene: -; CDR3nt: TGCGCCAGCAGCTCTCAACACCCTAGCACAGATACGCAGTATTTT; CDR3aa: CASSSQHPSTDTQYF
abundance: many; v_gene: TRBV28; j_gene: TRBJ2-1; d_gene: -; CDR3nt: TGTGCCAGCAGTCCCCACAGAGTATCATACAATGAGCAGTTCTTC; CDR3aa: CASSPHRVSYNEQFF
abundance: -; v_gene: TRBV20-1; j_gene: TRBJ2-1; d_gene: TRBD2; CDR3nt: TGCAGTGCCCCTGGACTAGCGGGATTTTACAATGAGCAGTTCTTC; CDR3aa: CSAPGLAGFYNEQFF
abundance: -; v_gene: TRBV4-2; j_gene: TRBJ2-5; d_gene: -; CDR3nt: TGTGCCAGCAGCCAAGAAAGGACGGAAGAGACCCAGTACTTC; CDR3aa: CASSQERTEETQYF
abundance: many; v_gene: TRBV18; j_gene: TRBJ1-3; d_gene: -; CDR3nt: TGTGCCAGCTCACCACAGGGAGGCTCTGGAAACACCATATATTTT; CDR3aa: CASSPQGGSGNTIYF
abundance: few; v_gene: TRBV3-1; j_gene: TRBJ2-1; d_gene: -; CDR3nt: TGTGCCAGCAGCCAAATCTTAGCGAACTCCTACAATGAGCAGTTCTTC; CDR3aa: CASSQILANSYNEQFF
abundance: -; v_gene: TRBV3-1; j_gene: TRBJ2-1; d_gene: TRBD2; CDR3nt: TGTGCCAGCAGCCAAGTAACGGGAGGGGCTGGAGAGCAGCTCTTC; CDR3aa: CASSQVTGGAGEQLF
abundance: -; v_gene: TRBV2; j_gene: TRBJ2-5; d_gene: -; CDR3nt: TGTGCCAGCAGTGAAGAACTAGCAGAGACCCAGTACTTC; CDR3aa: CASSEELAETQYF
abundance: -; v_gene: TRBV7-7; j_gene: TRBJ1-2; d_gene: -; CDR3nt: TGTGCTAGCAGCCCCTTGGCGGGCTATGGCTACACCTTC; CDR3aa: CASSPLAGYGYTF
abundance: few; v_gene: TRBV7-7; j_gene: TRBJ2-3; d_gene: -; CDR3nt: TGTGCTAGCAGCTTATCTTCTACCACAGATACGCAGTATTTT; CDR3aa: CASSLSSTTDTQYF
abundance: -; v_gene: TRBV18; j_gene: TRBJ1-5; d_gene: -; CDR3nt: TGTGCCAGCTCACCCCAGGCATTGGATCAGCCCCAGCATTTT; CDR3aa: CASSPQALDQPQHF
abundance: many; v_gene: TRBV28; j_gene: TRBJ2-3; d_gene: -; CDR3nt: TGTGCCAGCAGCATCCTCCAGGCTACGCAGTATTTT; CDR3aa: CASSILQATQYF
abundance: few; v_gene: TRBV19; j_gene: TRBJ2-7; d_gene: -; CDR3nt: TGTGCCAGTAGTATTAGACTCGCATGGATGGACTACGAGCAGTACTTC; CDR3aa: CASSIRLAWMDYEQYF
abundance: many; v_gene: TRBV28; j_gene: TRBJ2-7; d_gene: -; CDR3nt: TGTGCCAGCAGTTTATGGGGGGGCGTGGCCCCCGAGCAGTACTTC; CDR3aa: CASSLWGGVAPEQYF
abundance: -; v_gene: TRBV4-1; j_gene: TRBJ2-3; d_gene: -; CDR3nt: TGCGCCAGCAGCCAAGAAAGCGGACAGCTAGATACGCAGTATTTT; CDR3aa: CASSQESGQLDTQYF
abundance: -; v_gene: TRBV13; j_gene: TRBJ1-4; d_gene: -; CDR3nt: TGTGCCAGCAGCTTTTACACAAATGAAAAACTGTTTTTT; CDR3aa: CASSFYTNEKLFF
abundance: many; v_gene: TRBV20-1; j_gene: TRBJ2-1; d_gene: TRBD2; CDR3nt: TGCAGTGCTAGAGGCCTCTTACTAGCGGGAGAAGATGAGCAGTTCTTC; CDR3aa: CSARGLLLAGEDEQFF
abundance: -; v_gene: TRBV3-1; j_gene: TRBJ1-5; d_gene: -; CDR3nt: TGTGCCAGCAGCCAAGGCGAGGGCAGCCCCCAGCATTTT; CDR3aa: CASSQGEGSPQHF
abundance: many; v_gene: TRBV10-3; j_gene: TRBJ2-1; d_gene: TRBD2; CDR3nt: TGTGCCATAGCGGGACTCGTGTGGGATGAGCAGTTCTTC; CDR3aa: CAIAGLVWDEQFF
abundance: many; v_gene: TRBV24-1; j_gene: TRBJ2-1; d_gene: -; CDR3nt: TGTGCCACCAGTGACGCGTGGGCGGGCAATGAGCAGTTCTTC; CDR3aa: CATSDAWAGNEQFF
abundance: many; v_gene: TRBV20-1; j_gene: TRBJ2-5; d_gene: TRBD2; CDR3nt: TGCAGTGCTAGAGATCCCTGGGGGGGAGAGACCCAGTACTTC; CDR3aa: CSARDPWGGETQYF
abundance: -; v_gene: TRBV7-9; j_gene: TRBJ2-7; d_gene: -; CDR3nt: TGTGCCAGCAGCTGGGCGGGTGAGCAGTACTTC; CDR3aa: CASSWAGEQYF
abundance: -; v_gene: TRBV3-1; j_gene: TRBJ2-2; d_gene: TRBD2; CDR3nt: TGTGCCAGCAGCCAAGGGACTAGACTTTCCGTCCCCGGGGAGCTGTTTTTT; CDR3aa: CASSQGTRLSVPGELFF
abundance: -; v_gene: TRBV29-1; j_gene: TRBJ1-5; d_gene: TRBD1; CDR3nt: TGCAGCGTAGACGACAGGGATCGTAGTAATATCGGCAATCAGCCCCAGCATTTT; CDR3aa: CSVDDRDRSNIGNQPQHF
abundance: few; v_gene: TRBV19; j_gene: TRBJ1-5; d_gene: TRBD1; CDR3nt: TGTGCCAGTAGTATAGTTCGACAGGGGGATCAGCCCCAGCATTTT; CDR3aa: CASSIVRQGDQPQHF
abundance: many; v_gene: TRBV7-9; j_gene: TRBJ1-2; d_gene: -; CDR3nt: TGTGCCAGCAGCTTCCAGGGTACCATGAACTATGGCTACACCTTC; CDR3aa: CASSFQGTMNYGYTF
abundance: -; v_gene: TRBV19; j_gene: TRBJ1-1; d_gene: -; CDR3nt: TGTGCCAGTAGTCCTGGGACGAGTACTGAAGCTTTCTTT; CDR3aa: CASSPGTSTEAFF
abundance: many; v_gene: TRBV20-1; j_gene: TRBJ2-2; d_gene: TRBD2; CDR3nt: TGCAGTGCTAGAGATTCTAGCGGGAGGAACACCGGGGAGCTGTTTTTT; CDR3aa: CSARDSSGRNTGELFF
abundance: few; v_gene: TRBV4-2; j_gene: TRBJ2-4; d_gene: -; CDR3nt: TGTGCCAGCAGCCCCCCCAGGATAAACATTCAGTACTTC; CDR3aa: CASSPPRINIQYF
abundance: many; v_gene: TRBV7-9; j_gene: TRBJ2-7; d_gene: TRBD1; CDR3nt: TGTGCCAGTGGCCGGGCAGGGGGCTACGAGCAGTACTTC; CDR3aa: CASGRAGGYEQYF
abundance: many; v_gene: TRBV3-1; j_gene: TRBJ1-5; d_gene: TRBD1; CDR3nt: TGTGCCAGCAGCCAAGGGCCAGGGGGGCGTAGCAATCAGCCCCAGCATTTT; CDR3aa: CASSQGPGGRSNQPQHF
abundance: few; v_gene: TRBV28; j_gene: TRBJ1-2; d_gene: -; CDR3nt: TGTGCCAGCAGTTTGCAAGGTCAGGGGTTTGGCTACACCTTC; CDR3aa: CASSLQGQGFGYTF
abundance: many; v_gene: TRBV11-2; j_gene: TRBJ2-1; d_gene: -; CDR3nt: TGTGCCAGCAGCTTTCGGGCAGACAATGAGCAGTTCTTC; CDR3aa: CASSFRADNEQFF
abundance: -; v_gene: TRBV15; j_gene: TRBJ2-1; d_gene: TRBD2; CDR3nt: TGTGCCACCAGCAGAGGGGGGGGCGGGAGGGCCGTCATCGGAGAGCAGTTCTTC; CDR3aa: CATSRGGGGRAVIGEQFF
abundance: many; v_gene: TRBV11-2; j_gene: TRBJ2-3; d_gene: -; CDR3nt: TGTGCCAGCAGCTTAGGCTCATCCGGCACAGATACGCAGTATTTT; CDR3aa: CASSLGSSGTDTQYF
abundance: many; v_gene: TRBV10-3; j_gene: TRBJ2-3; d_gene: TRBD2; CDR3nt: TGTGCCATCCGTGGTTCGAGCGGGAGAGGGCTTGGAGATACGCAGTATTTT; CDR3aa: CAIRGSSGRGLGDTQYF
abundance: many; v_gene: TRBV20-1; j_gene: TRBJ2-5; d_gene: TRBD2; CDR3nt: TGCAGTGCTTATAGCGGGAGGGCAGCAGAGACCCAGTACTTC; CDR3aa: CSAYSGRAAETQYF
abundance: many; v_gene: TRBV7-9; j_gene: TRBJ1-6; d_gene: -; CDR3nt: TGTGCCAGCAGCAATGTCAATTCACCCCTCCACTTT; CDR3aa: CASSNVNSPLHF
abundance: many; v_gene: TRBV2; j_gene: TRBJ1-6; d_gene: -; CDR3nt: TGTGCCAGCAGTGAAAATGTTTATTCACCCCTCCACTTT; CDR3aa: CASSENVYSPLHF
abundance: few; v_gene: TRBV10-3; j_gene: TRBJ2-5; d_gene: TRBD1; CDR3nt: TGTGCCATCAGTGAGATCAGTATTAGGGACAGGGTGAGAGAGACCCAGTACTTC; CDR3aa: CAISEISIRDRVRETQYF
abundance: once; v_gene: TRBV6-5; j_gene: TRBJ2-4; d_gene: -; CDR3nt: TGTGCCAGCAGTTACTTCGACAGGAGGGAGTGGATGGACATTCAGTACTTC; CDR3aa: CASSYFDRREWMDIQYF
abundance: many; v_gene: TRBV29-1; j_gene: TRBJ2-1; d_gene: TRBD2; CDR3nt: TGCAGCGTGGATAGCGGGAGGAACTACAATGAGCAGTTCTTC; CDR3aa: CSVDSGRNYNEQFF
abundance: many; v_gene: TRBV19; j_gene: TRBJ1-1; d_gene: -; CDR3nt: TGTGCCAGTAGTTTCGGGGGATGGGACACTGAAGCTTTCTTT; CDR3aa: CASSFGGWDTEAFF